Below, 19 T cell receptor beta chains from the same sample are listed, as sequenced in a study of T-cell memory formation after mild COVID-19. Using its own MiXCR run on the 5' RACE reads, TCRdb lists one record per CDR3 protein. Of approximately 350,000 distinct CDR3 sequences in the sample, 10% to 15% are singletons; the top ten hold about a fifth. Sequenced sample: PBMCs or a T cell subset sorted from them (not recorded which). The source of these receptors is a man aged 18 to 29 who had mild COVID-19 (a few samples of this study predate the infection). Cell type and time point are not known.

This clonotype occurred a few times. CDR3 DNA: TGTGCCAGCAGGGGAGGAGGGCTAAGCAATCAGCCCCAGCATTTT. Translating gives CASRGGGLSNQPQHF. V is TRBV2 and J is TRBJ1-5; no clear D gene. The ends were cut back, 6 bases at V and 1 base at J, with 13 bases in the middle. CDR3 length equals 15 residues. Germline CDR1 SNHLY, CDR2 FYNNEI.

This clonotype was detected a few times. The chain couples TRBV20-1 to TRBJ2-5, with D perhaps assigned TRBD1 or TRBD2 (6 bases each). The CDR3 has 16 amino acids. Germline V gene sequence: CDR1 DFQATT, CDR2 SNEGSKA (reference sequence). V lost 0 bases and J 1 base, leaving 15 bases between the germline ends. The CDR3 here is CSARDLTGAVQETQYF. The CDR3 DNA reads as TGCAGTGCTAGAGATCTAACGGGGGCCGTCCAAGAGACCCAGTACTTC.

The chain employs TRBV5-1 and TRBJ2-1; D uncertain. V was shortened by 1 base and J by 7 bases, with 15 bases between the two germline ends. The CDR3 runs 15 residues. Per germline, CDR1 SGHRS and CDR2 YFSETQ. CDR3 nucleotide sequence: TGCGCCAGCAGCTTGCGACCAGCCCACGGGAATGAGCAGTTCTTC. Translation gives CASSLRPAHGNEQFF.

This clonotype was detected ten times or more. The CDR3 DNA is TGTGCCAGCAGTTCAACTAGCGGGGCCTACAATGAGCAGTTCTTC. It yields the protein CASSSTSGAYNEQFF. V gene TRBV3-1 combines with J gene TRBJ2-1; 10 bases map to TRBD2. The V gene's germline CDR1 is LGHDT and CDR2 YNNKEL (reference sequence). This CDR3 has 15 residues. Trimming at V came to 6 bases and at J to 2 bases, leaving 4 bases not matched to a gene.

This chain's CDR3 is CASSLGSVPDTQYF. The CDR3 DNA follows: TGCGCCAGCAGCTTGGGCAGCGTCCCAGATACGCAGTATTTT. This chain connects TRBV5-1 to TRBJ2-3; no firm D call. This CDR3 is 14 amino acids long. V gave up 0 bases and J gave up 4 bases, with 9 bases separating them. Germline CDR1 is SGHRS and CDR2 is YFSETQ. Full variable domain (missing parts from reference TRBV5-1 and TRBJ2-3): KAGVTQTPRYLIKTRGQQVTLSCSPISGHRSVSWYQQTPGQGLQFLFEYFSETQRNKGNFPGRFSGRQFSNSRSEMNVSTLELGDSALYLCASSLGSVPDTQYFGPGTRLTVL.

This clonotype was detected only a few times. The chain links TRBV13 to TRBJ2-5, with 8 bases aligning to TRBD1. This CDR3 is built from 16 residues. In germline, CDR1 is PRHDT, CDR2 FYEKMQ (reference sequence). J was trimmed by 1 base and V by 5 bases; bases with no gene match: 9. This chain's CDR3 is CASSHARTGLQETQYF. The CDR3, as DNA: TGTGCCAGCAGCCACGCCCGGACAGGGCTCCAAGAGACCCAGTACTTC.

The chain has TRBV6-2 or TRBV6-3 and TRBJ2-7; D might be TRBD1 (5 bases). Germline V CDR1 and CDR2: MNHEY, SVGEGT. Trimming left V 6 bases short and J 3 bases short, with 15 bases between. The CDR3 totals 14 residues. The DNA of the CDR3 is TGTGCCAGCAGCCCCAGTGACAGAGGCTACGAGCAGTACTTC. As protein: CASSPSDRGYEQYF.

The CDR3 here is CSVLSGGAGEQFF. CDR3 nucleotide sequence: TGCAGTGTACTTAGCGGGGGGGCCGGTGAGCAGTTCTTC. The chain is built from TRBV20-1 and TRBJ2-1; 11 bases agree with TRBD2. The CDR3 contains 13 residues. Germline loops: CDR1 DFQATT, CDR2 SNEGSKA (reference sequence). The V gene end was trimmed by 7 bases and the J gene end by 9 bases; junction bases not matched to a gene: 8.

This clonotype has more than one count but fewer than ten. This chain joins TRBV5-6 and TRBJ1-1; D is uncertain. V gave up 4 bases and J gave up 5 bases, with 21 bases separating them. Looked up from germline, CDR1 is SGHDT and CDR2 is YYEEEE. The CDR3 has 16 amino acids. CDR3 bases: TGTGCCAGCAGCCCGGTGGGAGCGGGCCCCAAAACTGAAGCTTTCTTT. Its protein is CASSPVGAGPKTEAFF.

The J gene is TRBJ1-1, the V gene TRBV27, with no clear D. The V gene lost 5 bases and the J gene lost 7 bases, with 14 bases spanning the gap. Germline loops: CDR1 MNHEY, CDR2 SMNVEV (reference sequence). The CDR3 is 13 amino acids. The CDR3 DNA follows: TGTGCCAGCAGTCCAGGATGGAAGGGTGAAGCTTTCTTT. It translates to CASSPGWKGEAFF.

In this sample, this clonotype turned up a few times. The genes are TRBV7-3 and TRBJ1-2, with a tentative D call TRBD1 (5 bases). Trimming removed 5 bases at V and 8 bases at J, with 15 bases between. Germline CDR1 SGHTA, CDR2 FQGTGA. The CDR3 runs 13 residues. CDR3 region: CASSPSTGVGYTF. The CDR3, as DNA: TGTGCCAGCAGCCCGTCAACAGGAGTCGGCTACACCTTC.

The V call is TRBV6-5, the J call TRBJ2-5, with D maybe TRBD1 (5 bases). Germline V gene data show CDR1 as MNHEY and CDR2 as SVGAGI. The V gene lost 2 bases and the J gene lost 5 bases, with 12 bases spanning the gap. The CDR3 is 14 residues long. The CDR3 is CASSYMAAGETQYF. The CDR3, as DNA: TGTGCCAGCAGTTACATGGCGGCAGGGGAGACCCAGTACTTC.

The chain uses TRBV3-1 and TRBJ2-5, with D perhaps being TRBD1 or TRBD2 (7 bases each). CDR1 and CDR2 (germline): LGHDT, YNNKEL (reference sequence). V was pared by 1 base and J by 5 bases, with 17 bases between. CDR3 length: 16 amino acids. CDR3 sequence (DNA): TGTGCCAGCAGCCAAGGGACCAGGGGGAGGGTGGAGACCCAGTACTTC. It codes for CASSQGTRGRVETQYF.

The rearrangement joins TRBV6-2 or TRBV6-3 to TRBJ1-1, with TRBD1 matching 11 bases. CDR1 and CDR2 (germline): MNHEY, SVGEGT. The CDR3 is 15 amino acids. V dropped 2 bases and J dropped 3; count of bases not matched to a gene: 2. The CDR3 here is CASSYGTGGDTEAFF. For the CDR3, the DNA is TGTGCCAGCAGTTACGGGACAGGGGGGGACACTGAAGCTTTCTTT.

V gene TRBV13 combines with J gene TRBJ2-7, with D possibly TRBD2 on 5 matching bases. Trimming stripped 5 bases from V and 1 base from J, with 12 bases between. This CDR3 is built from 14 residues. The germline CDR1 and CDR2 sequences are PRHDT and FYEKMQ (reference sequence). DNA for the CDR3: TGTGCCAGCAGCCCTCAAGCGGATTCCTACGAGCAGTACTTC. It yields the protein CASSPQADSYEQYF.

This clonotype was seen repeatedly, ten times or more. J is TRBJ2-7 and V is TRBV6-2 or TRBV6-3; 9 bases align to TRBD1. In germline, CDR1 is MNHEY, CDR2 SVGEGT. The V segment lost 0 bases and the J segment 3 bases; nucleotides outside the gene matches: 0. The CDR3 length is 14 residues. CDR3: CASSYSTGGYEQYV. For the CDR3, the DNA is TGTGCCAGCAGTTACTCGACAGGGGGCTACGAGCAGTACGTC.

This clonotype turned up a few times. The chain's CDR3 is CASSPSGGNQNTEAFF. The CDR3 coding sequence is TGTGCCAGCAGCCCCTCGGGGGGCAACCAGAACACTGAAGCTTTCTTT. The chain has TRBV7-8 and TRBJ1-1; D might be TRBD1 (6 bases). This CDR3 is built from 16 residues. V lost 5 bases and J lost 1, with 17 bases in between. Looked up from germline, CDR1 is SGHVS and CDR2 is FQNEAQ.

Only a few counts were recorded for this clonotype. V and J are TRBV12-3 or TRBV12-4 and TRBJ2-3; a weak D match, TRBD2 (6 bases). V lost 2 bases, J lost 3 bases, and 9 bases lay in between. The CDR3 is made up of 14 amino acids. The CDR3 loop reads CASSLLRGTDTQYF. CDR3 in DNA: TGTGCCAGCAGTTTATTGCGGGGAACAGATACGCAGTATTTT.

The CDR3 DNA follows: TGCAGCGTTGAAGATAACCTCGTTTGGACTAGCGGGGGAGCTGTAGAGACCCAGTACTTC. It is translated as CSVEDNLVWTSGGAVETQYF. V gene TRBV29-1 combines with J gene TRBJ2-5; 13 positions agree with TRBD2. The junction had 17 bases not matched to a gene; V was cut back by 0 bases and J by 4 bases. CDR3 length equals 20 residues. Per the germline V gene, CDR1 is SQVTM and CDR2 is ANQGSEA.